One T cell receptor beta chain is described in this entry. Its antigen is currently not known. No base quality information exists; no much larger clone differs at one position. Measured from the cysteine to the phenylalanine, the CDR3 is 15 residues long. Here the CDR3 DNA is all that survives: 45 bases in frame from base 1. The CDR1 and CDR2 encoded by the germline V gene are SGHVS and FNYEAQ. Trimming leaves V shorter by 2 bases and J shorter by 7 bases, with the junction holding 11 bases beyond the gene matches. The record originates from a study of identifying expanded T cells in peripheral blood (dated by TCRdb to between 2017 and 2020). With respect to the entire study: Technical replicates were generated by sequencing separate aliquots of the same genomic DNA pool, with four replicates compared pairwise.

The immunoSEQ Assay, which uses bias-controlled multiplex PCR amplification of genomic DNA, was used to profile TCRbeta CDR3 regions. The authors processed their data as follows. To quantify the absolute abundance of each unique TCRbeta CDR3 region, the sequences were collapsed and filtered. Two models were used to test differential abundance: a binomial model (Fisher-equivalent) and a beta-binomial model that adds time-dependent variance fitted from healthy donors. Any clone with fewer than 5 combined templates was excluded, and a clone was called differentially abundant if its Benjamini-Hochberg FDR was below 0.01. The form v = (b*log(k)+a)^2 was used to model beta-binomial variance as a function of total template count across the two samples. TCRdb obtained this table from immuneACCESS and retained in-frame rearrangements with V and J assigned. These tables miss some clones; where compared with another copy, unresolved V genes account for less than half of the shortfall, and the remainder is unexplained. V, J and clone size reflect that table, while D and trimming were determined from the DNA. The table for this sample lists tens of thousands of clones; 84% of them were counted only once. The top ten constitute under 20% of the sample.

Overall study outcomes, separate from this receptor: Both the number of clones called differentially abundant and the false-positive rate were significantly reduced by the beta-binomial model across all healthy-donor time intervals. It was expected by the authors that biological variance in healthy repertoires might increase further over much longer intervals, such as months to years. Between technical replicates the binomial model flagged about 1.2 differentially abundant clones, whereas over roughly 2 weeks the binomial model flagged about 15 and over roughly four weeks approximately 20. Across all healthy donors, variance in clone template counts between roughly 2-week samples was found to increase significantly with total template count.

No immune events, such as infections, were documented for the healthy donors during the collection period. Blood repertoires from healthy donors were used as a training cohort for calibrating time-dependent variance in a beta-binomial model of differential abundance of T-cell clones. There were roughly 10 healthy donors in the training cohort, of whom 3 were female and 7 were male. An age range of about 29 to 65 years, with an average of 43 years, was recorded for the donors. Whole blood was collected from each healthy donor at three time points spaced approximately 2 weeks apart and obtained from a commercial supplier. For immunosequencing, genomic DNA was extracted from unsorted whole blood.

This chain is built from TRBV7-6 and TRBJ2-7, with 7 middle bases fitting TRBD1. Sample: blood. The source is a person between 18 and 69 years old in good health. The CDR3 loop reads CASSLTDRDKGEQYF. The DNA reads TGTGCCAGCAGCTTAACCGACAGGGACAAAGGGGAGCAGTACTTC.